The TCR beta chain under discussion was sequenced for a study of shared clonotypes between healthy human individuals. For the study at large: Samples came from a couple of female and three male donors aged 18 to 49. Overall study results and limits: The diversity represented, both genetic and in exposure history, was limited by few donors.

Among the donors, all were Caucasian adults who lived in Nashville, Tennessee. TCRdb's table, derived via immunoSEQ multiplex PCR, lists solely in-frame clones and lacks some. The sample has about 340,000 clones; roughly 80% are singletons. Concerning this clone itself: Antigen specificity is unknown.

The CDR3 covers 18 residues. The V gene end was trimmed by 4 bases and the J gene end by 3 bases; junction bases not matched to a gene: 15. Germline loops: CDR1 ENHRY, CDR2 SYGVKD. The chain recombines TRBV10-3 with TRBJ2-3; 8 positions agree with TRBD2. The sequenced material came from memory CD4+ T cells sorted from blood. Subset reported: CD45RA-negative fraction. The TCR sequence derives from a man aged 25 to 40 in good health. The CDR3 bases are TGTGCCATCAGTGCGGCGGGAGGATCCGGGGTAGGGACAGATACGCAGTATTTT. Its translation is CAISAAGGSGVGTDTQYF.